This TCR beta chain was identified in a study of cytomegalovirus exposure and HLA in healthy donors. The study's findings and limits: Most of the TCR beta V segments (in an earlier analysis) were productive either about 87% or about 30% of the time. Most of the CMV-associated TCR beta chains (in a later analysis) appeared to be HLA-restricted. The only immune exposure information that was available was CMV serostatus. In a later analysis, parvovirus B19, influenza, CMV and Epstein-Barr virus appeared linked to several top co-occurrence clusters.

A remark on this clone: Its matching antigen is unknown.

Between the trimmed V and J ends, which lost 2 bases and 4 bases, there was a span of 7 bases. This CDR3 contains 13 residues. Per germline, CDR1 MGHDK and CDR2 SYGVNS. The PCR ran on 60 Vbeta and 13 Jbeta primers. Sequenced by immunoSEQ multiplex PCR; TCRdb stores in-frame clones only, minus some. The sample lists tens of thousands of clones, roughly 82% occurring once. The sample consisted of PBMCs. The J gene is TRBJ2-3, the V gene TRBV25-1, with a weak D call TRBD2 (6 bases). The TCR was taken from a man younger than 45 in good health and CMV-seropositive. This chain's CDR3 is CASSEPGADTQYF. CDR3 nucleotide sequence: TGTGCCAGCAGTGAACCGGGGGCAGATACGCAGTATTTT. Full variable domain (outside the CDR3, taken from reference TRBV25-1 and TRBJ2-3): EADIYQTPRYLVIGTGKKITLECSQTMGHDKMYWYQQDPGMELHLIHYSYGVNSTEKGDLSSESTVSRIRTEHFPLTLESARPSHTSQYLCASSEPGADTQYFGPGTRLTVL.